The clone carrying this T cell receptor beta chain was observed many times. Germline V CDR1 and CDR2: SGHRS, YFSETQ. Unmatched junction bases numbered 11, after V lost 4 bases and J lost 5 bases. This CDR3 has 15 amino acids. The sample comes from a study of CD8+CD57+ T cells in acquired aplastic anemia. The overall study: Mean DNA quantity obtained from sorted CD4+ and CD8+ cells was 3 to 3.5 ug.

Investigators profiled TCR beta VDJ and CDR3 from genomic DNA template. TCRdb re-called the reads with MiXCR, one entry per CDR3 protein. The table lists 200,000 to 250,000 distinct CDR3 sequences, almost 50% of them singletons. Only patients with CD8+CD57+ cell expansion on flow cytometry were chosen for sequencing. The receptor comes from a human donor with aplastic anemia. The chain uses TRBV5-1 and TRBJ2-7; 8 nucleotides align to TRBD1. Sequencing was carried out using sorted CD4+, CD8+, or CD8+CD57+ T cells (not recorded which) from PBMCs. The CDR3 sequence: CASSGGTGVINEQYF. The CDR3 nucleotides read TGCGCCAGCAGCGGCGGGACAGGAGTTATCAACGAGCAGTACTTC.